This TCR beta chain was obtained from a study of blood T cell repertoires in COVID-19. Produced via immunoSEQ multiplex PCR; TCRdb's table is partial and in-frame only. This sample has roughly 120,000 clones, with approximately 87% found just once. The CDR3 contains 14 residues. Germline-derived CDR1 and CDR2 are LNHNV and YYDKDF (reference sequence). The V and J ends lost 8 bases and 4 bases, in that order; junction bases with no gene match: 8. The specimen was peripheral blood. The V call is TRBV15, the J call TRBJ2-3; 8 nucleotides match TRBD2. The TCR was taken from a woman aged 50 to 60 with acute or convalescent COVID-19. The chain's CDR3 is CATRTSLGADTQYF. The CDR3 coding sequence is TGTGCCACCCGGACTAGCTTAGGGGCAGATACGCAGTATTTT.